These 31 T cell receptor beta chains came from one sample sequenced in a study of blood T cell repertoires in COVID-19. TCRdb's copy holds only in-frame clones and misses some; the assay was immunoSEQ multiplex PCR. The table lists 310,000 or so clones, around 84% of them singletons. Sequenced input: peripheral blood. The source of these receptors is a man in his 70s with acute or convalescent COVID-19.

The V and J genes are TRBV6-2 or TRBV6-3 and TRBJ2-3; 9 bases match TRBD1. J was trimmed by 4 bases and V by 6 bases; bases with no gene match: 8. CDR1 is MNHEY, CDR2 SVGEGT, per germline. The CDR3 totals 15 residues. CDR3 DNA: TGTGCCAGCAGCAACACAGGGGGCGCCCCAGATACGCAGTATTTT. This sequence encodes CASSNTGGAPDTQYF.

This CDR3 reads CASSLVPGDTDTQYF. The CDR3 nucleotides are TGTGCCAGCAGCTTAGTTCCGGGAGACACAGATACGCAGTATTTT. V usage is TRBV7-2 and J usage is TRBJ2-3; perhaps TRBD2 as D (6 bases). There are 15 residues in the CDR3. Germline-derived CDR1 and CDR2 are SGHTA and FQGNSA. Between the trimmed V and J ends, which lost 1 base and 2 bases, there was a span of 10 bases.

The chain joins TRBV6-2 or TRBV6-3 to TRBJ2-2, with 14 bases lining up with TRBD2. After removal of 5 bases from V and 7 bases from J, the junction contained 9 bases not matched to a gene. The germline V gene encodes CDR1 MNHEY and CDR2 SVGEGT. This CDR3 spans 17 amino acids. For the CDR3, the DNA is TGTGCCAGCAGTCGCCTGGGACTAGCGGGAGCAGGCGGGGAGCTGTTTTTT. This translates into CASSRLGLAGAGGELFF.

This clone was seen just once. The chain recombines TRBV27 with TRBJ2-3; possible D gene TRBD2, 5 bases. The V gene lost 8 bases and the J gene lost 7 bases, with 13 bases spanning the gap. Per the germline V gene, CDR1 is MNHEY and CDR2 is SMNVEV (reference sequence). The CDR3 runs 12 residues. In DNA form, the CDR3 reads TGTGCCAGCGGCGGACTTGCATATACGCAGTATTTT. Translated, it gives CASGGLAYTQYF.

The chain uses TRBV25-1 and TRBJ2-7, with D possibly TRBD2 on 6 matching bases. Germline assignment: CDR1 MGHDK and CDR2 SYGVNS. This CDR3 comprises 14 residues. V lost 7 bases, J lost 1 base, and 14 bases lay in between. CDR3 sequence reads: CASIGEGTSYEQYF. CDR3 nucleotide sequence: TGTGCCAGCATAGGAGAGGGGACTTCCTACGAGCAGTACTTC.

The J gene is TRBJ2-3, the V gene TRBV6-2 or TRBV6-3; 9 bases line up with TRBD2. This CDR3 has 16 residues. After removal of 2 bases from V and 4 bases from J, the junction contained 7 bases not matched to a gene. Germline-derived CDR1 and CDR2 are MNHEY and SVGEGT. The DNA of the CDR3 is TGTGCCAGCAGTTACGACACTAGCGGGCAGTCAGATACGCAGTATTTT. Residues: CASSYDTSGQSDTQYF.

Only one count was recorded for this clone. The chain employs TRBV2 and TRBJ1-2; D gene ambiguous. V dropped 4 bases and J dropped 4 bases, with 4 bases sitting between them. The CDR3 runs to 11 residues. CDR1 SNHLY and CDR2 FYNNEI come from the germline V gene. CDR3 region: CASSAGYGYTF. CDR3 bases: TGTGCCAGCAGTGCGGGCTATGGCTACACCTTC.

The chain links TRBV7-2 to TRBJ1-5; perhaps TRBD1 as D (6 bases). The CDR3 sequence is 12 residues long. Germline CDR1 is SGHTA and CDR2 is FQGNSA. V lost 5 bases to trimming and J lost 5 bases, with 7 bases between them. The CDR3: CASSKGDQPQHF. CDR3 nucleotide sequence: TGTGCCAGCAGCAAGGGGGATCAGCCCCAGCATTTT.

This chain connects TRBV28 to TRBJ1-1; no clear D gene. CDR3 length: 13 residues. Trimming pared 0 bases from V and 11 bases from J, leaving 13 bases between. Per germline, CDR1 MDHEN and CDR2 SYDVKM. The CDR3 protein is CASSLWASKMAFF. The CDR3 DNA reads TGTGCCAGCAGTTTATGGGCAAGTAAGATGGCTTTCTTT.

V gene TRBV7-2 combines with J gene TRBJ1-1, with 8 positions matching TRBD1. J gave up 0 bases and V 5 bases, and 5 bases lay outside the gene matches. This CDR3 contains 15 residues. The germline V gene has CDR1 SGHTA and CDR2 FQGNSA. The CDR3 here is CASSPRQGMNTEAFF. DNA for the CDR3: TGTGCCAGCAGCCCCCGACAGGGGATGAACACTGAAGCTTTCTTT.

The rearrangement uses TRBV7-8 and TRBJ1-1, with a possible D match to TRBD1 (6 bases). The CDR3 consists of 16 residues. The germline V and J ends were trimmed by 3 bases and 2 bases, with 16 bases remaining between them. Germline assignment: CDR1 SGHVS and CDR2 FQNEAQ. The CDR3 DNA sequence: TGTGCCAGCAGCTTCGAGGCGTCCAGGGGTAACACTGAAGCTTTCTTT. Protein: CASSFEASRGNTEAFF.

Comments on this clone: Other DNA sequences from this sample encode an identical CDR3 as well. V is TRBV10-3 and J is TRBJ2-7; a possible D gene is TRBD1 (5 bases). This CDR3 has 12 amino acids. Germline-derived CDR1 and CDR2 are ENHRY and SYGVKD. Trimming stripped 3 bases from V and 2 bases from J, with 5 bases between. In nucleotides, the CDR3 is TGTGCCATCAGTGAAGGGGCCTACGAGCAGTACTTC. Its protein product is CAISEGAYEQYF.

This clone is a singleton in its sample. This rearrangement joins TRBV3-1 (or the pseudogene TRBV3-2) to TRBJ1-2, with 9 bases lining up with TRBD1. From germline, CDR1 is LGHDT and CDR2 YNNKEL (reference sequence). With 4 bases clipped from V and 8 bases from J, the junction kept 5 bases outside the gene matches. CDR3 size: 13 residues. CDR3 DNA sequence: TGTGCCAGCAGCCTGGACAGGGGAAGAGGCTACACCTTC. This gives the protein CASSLDRGRGYTF.

The CDR3 loop is CASTRSGGGDEQFF. For the CDR3, the DNA is TGTGCCAGCACAAGGAGCGGGGGCGGCGATGAGCAGTTCTTC. The chain recombines TRBV2 with TRBJ2-1, with 8 bases lining up with TRBD2. CDR1 and CDR2 (germline): SNHLY, FYNNEI. V was pared by 7 bases and J by 8 bases, with 10 bases of the junction left unmatched. The CDR3 contains 14 residues. The whole variable domain, remainder taken from reference TRBV2 and TRBJ2-1, is EPEVTQTPSHQVTQMGQEVILRCVPISNHLYFYWYRQILGQKVEFLVSFYNNEISEKSEIFDDQFSVERPDGSNFTLKIRSTKLEDSAMYFCASTRSGGGDEQFFGPGTRLTVL.

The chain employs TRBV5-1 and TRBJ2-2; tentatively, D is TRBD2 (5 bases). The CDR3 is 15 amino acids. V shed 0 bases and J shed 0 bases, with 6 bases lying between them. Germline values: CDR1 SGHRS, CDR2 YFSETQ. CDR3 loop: CASSLDSANTGELFF. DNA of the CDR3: TGCGCCAGCAGCTTGGATAGCGCGAACACCGGGGAGCTGTTTTTT.

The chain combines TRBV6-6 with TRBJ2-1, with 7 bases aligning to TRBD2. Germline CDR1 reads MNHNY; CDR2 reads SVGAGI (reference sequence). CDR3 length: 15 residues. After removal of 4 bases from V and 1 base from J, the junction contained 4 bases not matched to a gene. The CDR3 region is CASSSPGLSYNEQFF. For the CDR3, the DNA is TGTGCCAGCAGTTCCCCGGGACTATCCTACAATGAGCAGTTCTTC.

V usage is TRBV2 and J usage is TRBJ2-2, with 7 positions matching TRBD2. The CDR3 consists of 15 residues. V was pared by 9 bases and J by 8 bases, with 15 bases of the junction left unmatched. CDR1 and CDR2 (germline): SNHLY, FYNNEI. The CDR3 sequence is CASYLGGILGGELFF. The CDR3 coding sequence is TGTGCCAGTTATCTCGGGGGGATCCTTGGAGGGGAGCTGTTTTTT.

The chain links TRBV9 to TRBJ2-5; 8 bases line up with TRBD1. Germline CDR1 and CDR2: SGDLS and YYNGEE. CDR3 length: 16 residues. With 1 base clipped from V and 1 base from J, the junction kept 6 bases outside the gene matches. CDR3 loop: CASSVTGQALQETQYF. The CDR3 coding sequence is TGTGCCAGCAGCGTAACGGGACAGGCCCTCCAAGAGACCCAGTACTTC.

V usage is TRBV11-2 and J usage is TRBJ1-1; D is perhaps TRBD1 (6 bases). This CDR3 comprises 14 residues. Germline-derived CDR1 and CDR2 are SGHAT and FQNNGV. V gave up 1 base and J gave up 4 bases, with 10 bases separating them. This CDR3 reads CASSLGQGSTEAFF. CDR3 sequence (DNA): TGTGCCAGCAGCTTAGGCCAGGGGAGCACTGAAGCTTTCTTT.

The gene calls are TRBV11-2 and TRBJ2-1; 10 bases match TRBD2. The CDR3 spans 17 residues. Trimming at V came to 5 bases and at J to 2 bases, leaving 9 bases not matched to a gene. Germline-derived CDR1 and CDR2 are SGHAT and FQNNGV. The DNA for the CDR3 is TGTGCCAGCAGCCCTTATAGCGGGAGGCCAACCTACAATGAGCAGTTCTTC. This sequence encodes CASSPYSGRPTYNEQFF.

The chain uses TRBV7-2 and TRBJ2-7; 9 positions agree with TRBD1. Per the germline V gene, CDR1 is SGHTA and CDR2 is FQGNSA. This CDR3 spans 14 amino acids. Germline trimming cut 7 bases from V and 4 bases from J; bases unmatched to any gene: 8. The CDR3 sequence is CASTRRTGEYEQYF. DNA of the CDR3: TGTGCCAGCACCCGCCGGACAGGGGAATACGAGCAGTACTTC.

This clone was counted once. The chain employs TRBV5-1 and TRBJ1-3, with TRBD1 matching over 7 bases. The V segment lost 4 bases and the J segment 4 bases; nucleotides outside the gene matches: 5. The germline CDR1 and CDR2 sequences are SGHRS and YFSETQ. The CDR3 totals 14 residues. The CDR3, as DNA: TGCGCCAGCAGCGCGACAGGGACAGGAAACACCATATATTTT. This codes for CASSATGTGNTIYF.

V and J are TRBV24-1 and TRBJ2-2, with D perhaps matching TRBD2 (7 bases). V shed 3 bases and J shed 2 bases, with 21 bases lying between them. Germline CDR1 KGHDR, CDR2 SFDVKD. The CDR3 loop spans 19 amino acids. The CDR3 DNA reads TGTGCCACCAGTGATCAGCCTGGGAGGGGGGGCGGAAACACCGGGGAGCTGTTTTTT. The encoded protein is CATSDQPGRGGGNTGELFF.

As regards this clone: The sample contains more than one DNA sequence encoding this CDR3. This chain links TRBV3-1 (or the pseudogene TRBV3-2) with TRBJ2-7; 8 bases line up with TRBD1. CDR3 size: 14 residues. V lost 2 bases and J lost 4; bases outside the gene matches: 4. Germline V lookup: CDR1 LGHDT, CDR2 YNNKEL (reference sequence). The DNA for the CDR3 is TGTGCCAGCAGCCAATCCACAGGGGGTTACGAGCAGTACTTC. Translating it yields CASSQSTGGYEQYF.

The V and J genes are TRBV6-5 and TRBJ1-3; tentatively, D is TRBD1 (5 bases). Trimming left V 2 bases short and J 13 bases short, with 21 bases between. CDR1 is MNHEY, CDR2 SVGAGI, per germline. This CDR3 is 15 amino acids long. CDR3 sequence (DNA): TGTGCCAGCAGTTACGACGGACAAGCCTCGACGGTTATATATTTT. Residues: CASSYDGQASTVIYF.

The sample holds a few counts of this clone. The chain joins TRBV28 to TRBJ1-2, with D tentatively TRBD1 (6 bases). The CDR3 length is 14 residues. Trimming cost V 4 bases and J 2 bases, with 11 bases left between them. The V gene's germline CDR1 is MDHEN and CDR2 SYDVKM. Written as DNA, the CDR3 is TGTGCCAGCAGTTCAGGGGACGCCAACTATGGCTACACCTTC. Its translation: CASSSGDANYGYTF.

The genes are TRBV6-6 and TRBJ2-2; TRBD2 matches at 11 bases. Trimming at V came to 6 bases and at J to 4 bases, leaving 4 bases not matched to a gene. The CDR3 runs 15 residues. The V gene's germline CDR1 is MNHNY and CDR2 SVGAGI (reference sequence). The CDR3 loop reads CASRDSGRATGELFF. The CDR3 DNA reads TGTGCCAGCAGGGATAGCGGGAGGGCCACCGGGGAGCTGTTTTTT.

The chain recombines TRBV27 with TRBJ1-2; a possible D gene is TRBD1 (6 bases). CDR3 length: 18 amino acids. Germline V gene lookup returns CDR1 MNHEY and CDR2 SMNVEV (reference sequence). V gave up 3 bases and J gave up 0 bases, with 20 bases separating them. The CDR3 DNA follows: TGTGCCAGCAGTTTCGACAGGTTTTCAACCTTTTCTAACTATGGCTACACCTTC. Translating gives CASSFDRFSTFSNYGYTF.

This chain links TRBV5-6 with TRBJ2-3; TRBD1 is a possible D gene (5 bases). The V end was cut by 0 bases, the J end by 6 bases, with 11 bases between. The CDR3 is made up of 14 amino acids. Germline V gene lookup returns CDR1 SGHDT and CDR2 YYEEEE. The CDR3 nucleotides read TGTGCCAGCAGCTTGGGAGGCAGGGTTGATACGCAGTATTTT. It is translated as CASSLGGRVDTQYF.

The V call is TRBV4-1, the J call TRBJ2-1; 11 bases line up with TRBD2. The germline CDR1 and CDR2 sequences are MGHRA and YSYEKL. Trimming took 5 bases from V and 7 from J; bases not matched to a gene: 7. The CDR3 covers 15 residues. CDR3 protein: CASSRSSGGWNEQFF. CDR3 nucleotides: TGCGCCAGCAGCAGATCTAGCGGGGGGTGGAATGAGCAGTTCTTC.

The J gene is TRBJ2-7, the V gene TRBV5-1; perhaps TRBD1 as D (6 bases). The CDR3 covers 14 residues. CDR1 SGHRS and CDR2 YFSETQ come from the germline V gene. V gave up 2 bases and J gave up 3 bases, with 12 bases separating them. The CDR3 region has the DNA TGCGCCAGCAGCTTTACACAGGGTATCTACGAGCAGTACTTC. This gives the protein CASSFTQGIYEQYF.